These 11 T cell receptor beta chains share one sample of origin, sequenced in a study of T cells in Graves' hyperthyroidism and ophthalmopathy. The investigators amplified TCR beta CDR3 regions from RNA transcripts. The TCR CDR3 was amplified in a first-round RT-PCR using the HTBI primer set. TCRdb reanalysed the multiplex PCR reads using MiXCR and keeps one entry per CDR3 protein. The profile shows a few hundred thousand distinct CDR3 sequences, about 15% of them singletons. Sequencing was carried out using blood. The receptors derive from a woman under 40 with Graves' hyperthyroidism.

This clonotype came up a few times. This chain links TRBV19 with TRBJ2-2, with a weak D call TRBD2 (6 bases). Trimming stripped 3 bases from V and 3 bases from J, with 11 bases between. The germline V gene encodes CDR1 LNHDA and CDR2 SQIVND (reference sequence). This CDR3 contains 15 residues. The CDR3 protein is CASSIRSGYTGELFF. CDR3 in DNA: TGTGCCAGTAGTATTCGTAGCGGTTACACCGGGGAGCTGTTTTTT.

This clonotype came up a few times. This chain links TRBV18 with TRBJ2-3; D not resolved. Deletions cut 2 bases from V and 5 bases from J, with 8 bases between. Germline-derived CDR1 and CDR2 are KGHSH and LQKENI. This CDR3 is built from 13 residues. CDR3 coding DNA: TGTGCCAGCTCACCAGTCAGTGAAGATACGCAGTATTTT. Its protein is CASSPVSEDTQYF.

This clonotype was observed a few times. This chain links TRBV24-1 with TRBJ2-3; D is unresolved. This CDR3 comprises 13 residues. The germline gives CDR1 KGHDR, CDR2 SFDVKD. The V gene lost 4 bases and the J gene lost 6 bases, with 10 bases spanning the gap. CDR3 sequence (DNA): TGTGCCACCAGTGACGGCGACTGGGATACGCAGTATTTT. Translating it yields CATSDGDWDTQYF.

The chain couples TRBV18 to TRBJ2-6; no firm D call. In germline, CDR1 is KGHSH, CDR2 LQKENI. This CDR3 is 14 amino acids long. Between the trimmed V and J ends, which lost 2 bases and 2 bases, there was a span of 4 bases. CDR3 region: CASSPGAGANVLTF. CDR3 sequence (DNA): TGTGCCAGCTCACCAGGGGCTGGGGCCAACGTCCTGACTTTC.

This clonotype appeared many times. The chain has TRBV7-2 and TRBJ1-5; 10 bases are shared with TRBD1. The CDR3 extends over 15 amino acids. Germline CDR1 and CDR2: SGHTA and FQGNSA. V lost 4 bases to trimming and J lost 5 bases; unmatched junction nucleotides: 5. In DNA, the CDR3 is TGTGCCAGCAGCTCTGGACAGGGGGAGGATCAGCCCCAGCATTTT. This translates into CASSSGQGEDQPQHF.

Only a few counts were recorded for this clonotype. The J gene is TRBJ2-3, the V gene TRBV27, with no clear D. Per the germline V gene, CDR1 is MNHEY and CDR2 is SMNVEV (reference sequence). The CDR3 runs 15 residues. V lost 2 bases to trimming and J lost 2 bases, with 11 bases between them. This CDR3 is CASSLGGVYTDTQYF. In nucleotides, the CDR3 is TGTGCCAGCAGTTTAGGCGGTGTTTACACAGATACGCAGTATTTT.

Ten or more counts support this clonotype. The V gene is TRBV4-1, the J gene TRBJ2-1, with 9 nucleotides matching TRBD2. This CDR3 region has 15 residues. The trim removed 1 base at V and 5 bases at J, leaving 3 bases unmatched. The germline V gene encodes CDR1 MGHRA and CDR2 YSYEKL. The CDR3 bases are TGCGCCAGCAGCCAAGTTGGCGGGGGGGACAATGAGCAGTTCTTC. Translation: CASSQVGGGDNEQFF.

The J gene is TRBJ2-1, the V gene TRBV9; D not certain. The CDR3 loop spans 13 amino acids. Germline loops: CDR1 SGDLS, CDR2 YYNGEE. Trimming removed 3 bases from V and 9 bases from J, with 13 bases in between. In DNA form, the CDR3 reads TGTGCCAGCAGCGGACGTGTCGGCGGTGAGCAGTTCTTC. This translates into CASSGRVGGEQFF.

This chain connects TRBV6-4 to TRBJ2-1, with D maybe TRBD2 (6 bases). Germline V CDR1 and CDR2: MRHNA, SNTAGT. Trimming left V 1 base short and J 5 bases short, with 12 bases between. This CDR3 is 15 amino acids long. Written as DNA, the CDR3 is TGTGCCAGCAGTGACTGGGCTAGCGTAGACAATGAGCAGTTCTTC. Translation: CASSDWASVDNEQFF.

This clonotype was counted ten times or more. This chain links TRBV7-7 with TRBJ2-2; D is ambiguous. The CDR3 extends over 16 amino acids. Germline CDR1 SSHAT, CDR2 FNYEAQ (reference sequence). V was shortened by 1 base and J by 0 bases, with 9 bases between the two germline ends. This chain's CDR3 is CASSLVPTANTGELFF. The CDR3 nucleotides are TGTGCCAGCAGCTTAGTTCCAACTGCGAACACCGGGGAGCTGTTTTTT.

J is TRBJ2-3 and V is TRBV5-4; 9 positions match TRBD1. Germline V gene sequence: CDR1 SGHNT, CDR2 YYREEE (reference sequence). V lost 4 bases to trimming and J lost 0 bases; unmatched junction nucleotides: 12. This CDR3 contains 18 residues. Here the CDR3 DNA reads TGTGCCAGCAGCCCCCACAGGGGGCGTAATCCTAGCACAGATACGCAGTATTTT. This gives the protein CASSPHRGRNPSTDTQYF.